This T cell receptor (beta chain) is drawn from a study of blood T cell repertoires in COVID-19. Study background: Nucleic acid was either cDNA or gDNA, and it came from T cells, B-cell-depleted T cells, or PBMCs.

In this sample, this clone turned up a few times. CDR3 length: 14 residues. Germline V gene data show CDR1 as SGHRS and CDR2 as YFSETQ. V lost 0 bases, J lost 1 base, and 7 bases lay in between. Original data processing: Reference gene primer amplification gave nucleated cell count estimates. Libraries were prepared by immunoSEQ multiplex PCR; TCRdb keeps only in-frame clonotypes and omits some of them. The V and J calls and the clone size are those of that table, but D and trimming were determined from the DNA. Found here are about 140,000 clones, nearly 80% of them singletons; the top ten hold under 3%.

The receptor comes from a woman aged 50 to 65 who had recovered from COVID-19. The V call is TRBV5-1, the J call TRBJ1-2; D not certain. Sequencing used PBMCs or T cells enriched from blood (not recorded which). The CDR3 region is CASSLAGNNYGYTF. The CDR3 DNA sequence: TGCGCCAGCAGCTTGGCGGGGAATAACTATGGCTACACCTTC.